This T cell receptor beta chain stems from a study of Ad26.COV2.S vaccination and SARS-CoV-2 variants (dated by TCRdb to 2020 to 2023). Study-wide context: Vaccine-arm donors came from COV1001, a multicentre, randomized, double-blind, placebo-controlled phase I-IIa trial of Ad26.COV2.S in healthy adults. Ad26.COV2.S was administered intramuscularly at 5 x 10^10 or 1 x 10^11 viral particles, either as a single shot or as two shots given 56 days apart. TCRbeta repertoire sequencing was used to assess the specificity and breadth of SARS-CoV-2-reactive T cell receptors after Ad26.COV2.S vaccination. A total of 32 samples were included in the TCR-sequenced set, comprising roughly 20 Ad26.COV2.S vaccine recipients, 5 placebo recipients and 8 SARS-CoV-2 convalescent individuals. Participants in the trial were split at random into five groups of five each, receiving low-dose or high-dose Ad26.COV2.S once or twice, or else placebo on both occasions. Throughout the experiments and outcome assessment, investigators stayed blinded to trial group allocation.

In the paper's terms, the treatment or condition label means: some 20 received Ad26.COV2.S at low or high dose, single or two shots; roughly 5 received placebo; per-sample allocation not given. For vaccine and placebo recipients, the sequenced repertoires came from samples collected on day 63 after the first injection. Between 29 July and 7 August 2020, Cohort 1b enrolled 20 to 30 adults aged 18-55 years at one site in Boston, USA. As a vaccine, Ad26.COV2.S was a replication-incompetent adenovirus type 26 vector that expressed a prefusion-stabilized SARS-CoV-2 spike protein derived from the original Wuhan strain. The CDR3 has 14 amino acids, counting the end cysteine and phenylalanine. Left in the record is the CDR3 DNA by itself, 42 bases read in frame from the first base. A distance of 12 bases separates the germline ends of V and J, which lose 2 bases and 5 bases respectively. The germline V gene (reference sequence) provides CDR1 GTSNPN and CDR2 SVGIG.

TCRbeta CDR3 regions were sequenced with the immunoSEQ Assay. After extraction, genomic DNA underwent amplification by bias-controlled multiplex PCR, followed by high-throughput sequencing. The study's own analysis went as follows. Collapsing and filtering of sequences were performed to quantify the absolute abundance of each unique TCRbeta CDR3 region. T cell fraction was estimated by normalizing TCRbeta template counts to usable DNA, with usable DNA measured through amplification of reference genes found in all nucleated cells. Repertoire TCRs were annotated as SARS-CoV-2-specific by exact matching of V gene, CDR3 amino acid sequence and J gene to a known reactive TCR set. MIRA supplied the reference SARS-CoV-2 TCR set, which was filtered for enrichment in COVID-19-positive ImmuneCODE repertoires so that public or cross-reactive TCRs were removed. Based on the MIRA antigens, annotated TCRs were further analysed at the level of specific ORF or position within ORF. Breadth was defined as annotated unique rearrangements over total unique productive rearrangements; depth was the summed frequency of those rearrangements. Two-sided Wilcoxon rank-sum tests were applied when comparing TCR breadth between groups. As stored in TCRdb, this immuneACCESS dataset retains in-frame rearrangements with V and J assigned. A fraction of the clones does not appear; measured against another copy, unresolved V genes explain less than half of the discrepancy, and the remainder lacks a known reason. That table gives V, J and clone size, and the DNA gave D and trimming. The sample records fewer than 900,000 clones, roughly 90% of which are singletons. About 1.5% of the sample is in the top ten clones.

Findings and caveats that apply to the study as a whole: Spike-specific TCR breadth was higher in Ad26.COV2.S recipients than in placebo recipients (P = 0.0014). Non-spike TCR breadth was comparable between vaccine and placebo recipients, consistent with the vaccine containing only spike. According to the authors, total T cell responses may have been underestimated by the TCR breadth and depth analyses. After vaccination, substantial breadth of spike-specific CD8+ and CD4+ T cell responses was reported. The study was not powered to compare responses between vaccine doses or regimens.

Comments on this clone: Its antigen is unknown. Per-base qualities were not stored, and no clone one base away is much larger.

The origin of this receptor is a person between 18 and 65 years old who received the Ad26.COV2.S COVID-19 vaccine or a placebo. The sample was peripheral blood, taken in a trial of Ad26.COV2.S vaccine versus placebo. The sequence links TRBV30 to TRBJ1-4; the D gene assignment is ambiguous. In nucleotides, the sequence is TGTGCCTGGAGTTCGGGGAGGCTAAATGAAAAACTGTTTTTT. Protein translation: CAWSSGRLNEKLFF.